The 10 T cell receptor beta chains below come from one sample, sequenced in a study of OX40 agonist ivuxolimab in advanced cancers. TCRdb's table, derived via immunoSEQ multiplex PCR, lists solely in-frame clones and lacks some. The sample lists around 48,000 clones, roughly three quarters occurring once. This material consisted of CD4+ or CD8+ T cells sorted from blood, taken in a trial of the OX40 agonist ivuxolimab. These receptors all come from an adult with an advanced solid tumor such as melanoma, head and neck, liver or kidney cancer.

This clone came up once. CDR3 sequence (DNA): TGCGCCAGCAGCACGGGACCTTCCTACGAGCAGTACTTC. This sequence encodes CASSTGPSYEQYF. The J gene is TRBJ2-7, the V gene TRBV5-1, with D tentatively TRBD1 or TRBD2 (5 bases each). This CDR3 spans 13 amino acids. Trimming removed 4 bases at V and 1 base at J, with 9 bases between. CDR1 and CDR2 from the germline V gene are SGHRS and YFSETQ.

V is TRBV18 and J is TRBJ1-2; D call uncertain. The germline CDR1 and CDR2 sequences are KGHSH and LQKENI. This CDR3 is built from 14 residues. The V and J ends lost 3 bases and 4 bases respectively, with 12 bases between them. CDR3 nucleotide sequence: TGTGCCAGCTCACCGCGGGCCAGTGGCTATGGCTACACCTTC. It is translated as CASSPRASGYGYTF.

The chain carries TRBV7-6 and TRBJ2-7, with 11 bases that match TRBD1. The CDR3 has 14 amino acids. Per the germline V gene, CDR1 is SGHVS and CDR2 is FNYEAQ. Germline trimming cut 4 bases from V and 7 bases from J; bases unmatched to any gene: 6. The CDR3 loop is CASSWDRGIGEQYF. The CDR3 region has the DNA TGTGCCAGCAGCTGGGACAGGGGGATAGGTGAGCAGTACTTC.

This clone appeared a few times. This chain joins TRBV28 and TRBJ1-2; D unresolved. Between the trimmed V and J ends, which lost 7 bases and 4 bases, there was a span of 22 bases. CDR1 is MDHEN, CDR2 SYDVKM, per germline. CDR3 size: 16 residues. CDR3: CASTNGKGLGGYGYTF. The CDR3 bases are TGTGCCAGCACAAACGGGAAGGGTTTGGGAGGCTATGGCTACACCTTC.

This chain connects TRBV29-1 to TRBJ1-2; D is unclear. CDR3 length: 11 residues. Germline CDR1 and CDR2: SQVTM and ANQGSEA. V was pared by 4 bases and J by 4 bases, with 7 bases between. The CDR3 DNA reads as TGCAGCGTTGGGCAAACCTATGGCTACACCTTC. Translation: CSVGQTYGYTF. Combining the CDR3 with reference TRBV29-1 and TRBJ1-2 gives the whole variable domain SAVISQKPSRDICQRGTSLTIQCQVDSQVTMMFWYRQQPGQSLTLIATANQGSEATYESGFVIDKFPISRPNLTFSTLTVSNMSPEDSSIYLCSVGQTYGYTFGSGTRLTVV.

On this clone itself: One junction end disagrees with the germline gene, perhaps due to a read error. The genes are TRBV6-5 and TRBJ2-7; TRBD2 is a possible D gene (5 bases). The CDR3 spans 12 residues. From germline, CDR1 is MNHEY and CDR2 SVGAGI. CDR3 region: CASSYSKGLRNF. CDR3 sequence (DNA): TGTGCCAGCAGTTACTCGAAAGGACTCCGGAACTTC.

The rearrangement uses TRBV7-2 and TRBJ2-3; weak D call: TRBD2 (5 bases). The CDR3 is made up of 15 amino acids. Trimming cost V 1 base and J 4 bases, with 12 bases left between them. Germline V gene sequence: CDR1 SGHTA, CDR2 FQGNSA. The CDR3 protein is CASSLVGSASDTQYF. The CDR3 nucleotides are TGTGCCAGCAGCTTAGTCGGTAGCGCCTCAGATACGCAGTATTTT. The full variable domain, its missing parts supplied by reference TRBV7-2 and TRBJ2-3, is GAGVSQSPSNKVTEKGKDVELRCDPISGHTALYWYRQSLGQGLEFLIYFQGNSAPDKSGLPSDRFSAERTGGSVSTLTIQRTQQEDSAVYLCASSLVGSASDTQYFGPGTRLTVL.

This sequence joins TRBV11-2 and TRBJ2-1; 11 bases agree with TRBD1. V was pared by 6 bases and J by 9 bases, with 10 bases of the junction left unmatched. Germline loops: CDR1 SGHAT, CDR2 FQNNGV. The CDR3 has 15 amino acids. In DNA, the CDR3 is TGTGCCAGCAGGGGACAGGGGGATCAGTCAGGTGAGCAGTTCTTC. This codes for CASRGQGDQSGEQFF.

CDR3 amino acids: CASSEFWGNTGELFF. CDR3 sequence (DNA): TGTGCCAGCAGTGAATTTTGGGGAAACACCGGGGAGCTGTTTTTT. This chain joins TRBV25-1 and TRBJ2-2, with D unresolved. V was cut by 1 base and J by 2 bases, with 8 bases left in between. Per the germline V gene, CDR1 is MGHDK and CDR2 is SYGVNS. The CDR3 contains 15 residues. The whole variable domain, remainder taken from reference TRBV25-1 and TRBJ2-2, is EADIYQTPRYLVIGTGKKITLECSQTMGHDKMYWYQQDPGMELHLIHYSYGVNSTEKGDLSSESTVSRIRTEHFPLTLESARPSHTSQYLCASSEFWGNTGELFFGEGSRLTVL.

V is TRBV18 and J is TRBJ1-1; 8 bases align to TRBD1. CDR1 and CDR2 from the germline V gene are KGHSH and LQKENI. The CDR3 sequence is 18 residues long. Trimming took 6 bases from V and 4 from J; bases not matched to a gene: 19. CDR3 DNA: TGTGCCAGCTCCCAGAATGAACCAGGGGGCTATGGTATCACTGAAGCTTTCTTT. It yields the protein CASSQNEPGGYGITEAFF.